This entry lists 16 T cell receptor beta chains sequenced from one sample in a study of CD8 T cells in ankylosing spondylitis. Points from the study as a whole: Made up of about eight highly homologous variants, a TCR beta motif appeared characteristic of ankylosing spondylitis blood.

These receptors' targets are unknown. Using its own MiXCR run on the 5' RACE reads, TCRdb lists one record per CDR3 protein. The sample holds fewer than 550,000 distinct CDR3 sequences, roughly 5.3% seen once. The sequencing sample was made of blood, either unsorted or a sorted T cell fraction (not recorded which). The receptors were gathered from a male donor with ankylosing spondylitis.

This clonotype came up many times. The chain joins TRBV5-1 to TRBJ2-2; the D gene could be TRBD1 or TRBD2 (5 bases each). Germline lookup yields CDR1 SGHRS and CDR2 YFSETQ. The CDR3 runs to 13 residues. Trimming stripped 1 base from V and 7 bases from J, with 8 bases between. The CDR3, as DNA: TGCGCCAGCAGCTTGCATGGGGGCGGGGAGCTGTTTTTT. Protein product: CASSLHGGGELFF.

The genes are TRBV11-2 and TRBJ2-1, with a weak D call TRBD2 (6 bases). The CDR3 sequence is 16 residues long. Germline loops: CDR1 SGHAT, CDR2 FQNNGV. Trimming shortened V by 5 bases and J by 1 base, and 15 bases separated the two germline ends. Here the CDR3 reads CASSPVRGESYNEQFF. The DNA for the CDR3 is TGTGCCAGCAGCCCGGTACGCGGGGAGTCCTACAATGAGCAGTTCTTC.

This clonotype was detected many times. This sequence joins TRBV28 and TRBJ2-5; TRBD2 aligns across 9 bases. The germline V gene has CDR1 MDHEN and CDR2 SYDVKM. The CDR3 has 16 amino acids. The V and J ends lost 2 bases and 2 bases, in that order; junction bases with no gene match: 6. This chain's CDR3 is CASSLGLAGIQETQYF. DNA for the CDR3: TGTGCCAGCAGTTTAGGGCTAGCGGGGATACAAGAGACCCAGTACTTC.

The gene calls are TRBV4-3 and TRBJ1-2, with D unresolved. CDR1 is LGHNA, CDR2 YSLEER, per germline. This CDR3 contains 14 residues. The germline V and J ends were trimmed by 1 base and 1 base, with 7 bases remaining between them. The CDR3 loop reads CASSQGDGNYGYTF. In DNA form, the CDR3 reads TGCGCCAGCAGCCAAGGAGACGGTAACTATGGCTACACCTTC.

There are many counts of this clonotype. Written as DNA, the CDR3 is TGTGCCAGCAGCCAAGATAGAGCAGCAACTGGAAACACCATATATTTT. This gives the protein CASSQDRAATGNTIYF. This chain links TRBV4-2 with TRBJ1-3, with no clear D. With 0 bases removed from V and 2 bases from J, the gap between germline ends came to 11 bases. From germline, CDR1 is LGHNA and CDR2 YNFKEQ. The CDR3 runs 16 residues.

This clonotype was counted ten times or more. The V gene is TRBV24-1, the J gene TRBJ2-7; D possibly matches TRBD1 or TRBD2 (7 bases each). With 2 bases removed from V and 2 bases from J, the gap between germline ends came to 15 bases. Germline V gene data show CDR1 as KGHDR and CDR2 as SFDVKD. The CDR3 has 16 residues. CDR3 protein: CATSDSSAGGAYEQYF. The CDR3 nucleotides read TGTGCCACCAGTGATTCCTCGGCAGGGGGGGCCTACGAGCAGTACTTC.

The chain is built from TRBV12-5 and TRBJ2-1; 14 nucleotides agree with TRBD2. Germline trimming cut 6 bases from V and 3 bases from J; bases unmatched to any gene: 10. CDR1 is LGHNT and CDR2 is FRNRAP in the germline V gene. The CDR3 covers 18 residues. The CDR3 sequence: CASGAGTSGSSLYNEQFF. DNA of the CDR3: TGTGCTAGTGGGGCTGGGACTAGCGGGAGCTCGCTCTACAATGAGCAGTTCTTC. The entire variable domain, with the rest obtained from reference TRBV12-5 and TRBJ2-1, is as follows: DARVTQTPRHKVTEMGQEVTMRCQPILGHNTVFWYRQTMMQGLELLAYFRNRAPLDDSGMPKDRFSAEMPDATLATLKIQPSEPRDSAVYFCASGAGTSGSSLYNEQFFGPGTRLTVL.

This clonotype was counted at least ten times. This sequence joins TRBV7-2 and TRBJ2-7, with 8 bases aligning to TRBD2. J was trimmed by 1 base and V by 1 base; bases with no gene match: 3. The CDR3 length is 15 residues. CDR1 is SGHTA and CDR2 is FQGNSA in the germline V gene. CDR3 sequence (DNA): TGTGCCAGCAGCTTAGGCGGGACTAGATCCTACGAGCAGTACTTC. It is translated as CASSLGGTRSYEQYF.

This clonotype was recorded many times. The CDR3 nucleotides read TGTGCCAGCAGCAAAGCATGGCCAGCTTACGAGCAGTACTTC. Translating gives CASSKAWPAYEQYF. This sequence joins TRBV21-1 and TRBJ2-7. TRBV21-1 is described as a pseudogene. This CDR3 has 14 amino acids.

This clonotype was observed many times. The chain couples TRBV5-6 to TRBJ2-7, with 9 bases identical to TRBD1. V lost 2 bases, J lost 7 bases, and 7 bases stayed unmatched. In germline, CDR1 is SGHDT, CDR2 YYEEEE. This CDR3 contains 14 residues. As DNA, the CDR3 is TGTGCCAGCAGCTTATCCGGGACAGGGTGGGAGCAGTACTTC. This encodes CASSLSGTGWEQYF.

In this sample, this clonotype turned up a few times. This rearrangement joins TRBV20-1 to TRBJ2-1; 8 positions match TRBD2. Trimming cost V 0 bases and J 7 bases; bases outside gene matches: 5. Germline assignment: CDR1 DFQATT and CDR2 SNEGSKA (reference sequence). The CDR3 loop spans 14 amino acids. CDR3 amino acids: CSARDAGGHNEQFF. The CDR3 DNA is TGCAGTGCTAGAGACGCGGGAGGTCATAATGAGCAGTTCTTC.

This clonotype was recorded at least ten times. This chain joins TRBV4-3 and TRBJ2-7; D may be TRBD2 (6 bases). With 3 bases removed from V and 2 bases from J, the gap between germline ends came to 23 bases. The CDR3 has 18 amino acids. Germline loops: CDR1 LGHNA, CDR2 YSLEER. The DNA of the CDR3 is TGCGCCAGCAGCCACAGGCGGGGAGGTGGCCTGGGGGCCTACGAGCAGTACTTC. Its translation is CASSHRRGGGLGAYEQYF.

This clonotype has ten or more counts. The chain's CDR3 is CASGGRGSTEAFF. CDR3 coding DNA: TGTGCCAGCGGGGGGAGAGGGAGCACTGAAGCTTTCTTT. This chain uses TRBV6-1 with TRBJ1-1; weak D call: TRBD1 (5 bases). Germline V gene lookup returns CDR1 MNHNS and CDR2 SASEGT. This CDR3 spans 13 amino acids. V lost 8 bases and J 4 bases, leaving 14 bases between the germline ends.

This clonotype was recorded many times. V gene TRBV28 combines with J gene TRBJ1-2; 8 bases are shared with TRBD1. Germline V gene sequence: CDR1 MDHEN, CDR2 SYDVKM. The CDR3 is 14 amino acids. The ends lost 5 bases at V and 3 bases at J; junction bases unmatched: 5. CDR3 region: CASSVQGGYYGYTF. The CDR3 DNA is TGTGCCAGCAGTGTACAGGGGGGGTACTATGGCTACACCTTC.

This clonotype has a count of ten or more. The V gene is TRBV5-1, the J gene TRBJ2-7, with a weak D call TRBD2 (5 bases). The germline V and J ends were trimmed by 0 bases and 7 bases, with 14 bases remaining between them. The CDR3 spans 14 residues. CDR1 and CDR2 (germline): SGHRS, YFSETQ. The CDR3, as DNA: TGCGCCAGCAGCTTGGCGGGGTTGCCGGGGGAGCAGTACTTC. Translation: CASSLAGLPGEQYF.

This clonotype has at least ten counts. This chain uses TRBV20-1 with TRBJ2-3; 7 nucleotides line up with TRBD2. Germline CDR1 and CDR2: DFQATT and SNEGSKA (reference sequence). V gave up 6 bases and J gave up 3 bases; unmatched junction bases: 6. The CDR3 is 13 residues long. CDR3 bases: TGCAGTGCCTTGGGGGGAGGGACAGATACGCAGTATTTT. Protein: CSALGGGTDTQYF.